This TCR beta chain is drawn from a study of shared clonotypes between healthy human individuals. Notes on the study in general: Limitation of the genetic and exposure-history diversity represented came from the few donors.

In replicate PCRs of unsorted PBMC, approximately 0.3 ug DNA, tens of thousands of T cell genomes, was used. Libraries were prepared by immunoSEQ multiplex PCR; TCRdb keeps only in-frame clonotypes and omits some of them. The repertoire holds some 450,000 clones, with approximately 77% as singletons. This clone was detected only a few times. Its specificity is not known. The V end was cut by 1 base, the J end by 5 bases, with 12 bases between. Germline V gene lookup returns CDR1 SEHNR and CDR2 FQNEAQ (reference sequence). The CDR3 spans 14 residues. The chain joins TRBV7-9 to TRBJ2-7; possible D gene TRBD1, 6 bases. The source of this sequence is a woman between 35 and 50 years old in good health. Some clones in this sample may be carry-over from other donors' samples. The specimen sequenced was PBMCs. This CDR3 is CASSLGWTVNEQYF. The CDR3, as DNA: TGTGCCAGCAGCTTAGGATGGACAGTCAACGAGCAGTACTTC.